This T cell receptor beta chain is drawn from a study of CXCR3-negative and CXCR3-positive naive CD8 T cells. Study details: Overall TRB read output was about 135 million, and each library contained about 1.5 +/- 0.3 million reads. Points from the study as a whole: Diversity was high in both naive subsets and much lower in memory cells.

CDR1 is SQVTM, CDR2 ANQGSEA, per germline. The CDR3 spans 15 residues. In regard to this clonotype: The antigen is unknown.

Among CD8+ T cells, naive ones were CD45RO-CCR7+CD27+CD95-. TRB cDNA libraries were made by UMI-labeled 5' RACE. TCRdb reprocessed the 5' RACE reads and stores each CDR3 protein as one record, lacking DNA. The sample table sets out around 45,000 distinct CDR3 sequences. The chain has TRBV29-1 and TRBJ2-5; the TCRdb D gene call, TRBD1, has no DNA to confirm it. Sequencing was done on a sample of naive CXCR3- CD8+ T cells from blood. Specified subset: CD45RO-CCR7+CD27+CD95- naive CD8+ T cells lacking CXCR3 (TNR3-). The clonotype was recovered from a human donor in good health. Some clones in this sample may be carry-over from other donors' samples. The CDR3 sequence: CSVDGIQGAEETQYF.